These 11 T cell receptor beta chains share one sample of origin, sequenced in a study of blood T cell repertoires in COVID-19. The method was immunoSEQ multiplex PCR; TCRdb's version includes in-frame clones alone and lacks a portion of them. The sample consists of about 250,000 clones, around 90% of them appearing once. What was sequenced was peripheral blood. Receptors originate from a man aged 25-45 years with COVID-19, enrolled during active disease.

The rearrangement joins TRBV6-5 to TRBJ1-1; 9 bases agree with TRBD1. CDR1 is MNHEY and CDR2 is SVGAGI in the germline V gene. The trim removed 4 bases at V and 4 bases at J, leaving 7 bases unmatched. The CDR3 sequence is 15 residues long. Written as DNA, the CDR3 is TGTGCCAGCAGTTTACAGGGGGCGGTCGGCACTGAAGCTTTCTTT. Its translation is CASSLQGAVGTEAFF.

This clone occurred a few times. CDR3 sequence: CASSYTSGHTGELFF. The CDR3 bases are TGTGCCAGCAGCTATACTAGCGGACACACCGGGGAGCTGTTTTTT. The chain recombines TRBV5-4 with TRBJ2-2; 8 positions agree with TRBD2. Germline CDR1 is SGHNT and CDR2 is YYREEE (reference sequence). The CDR3 extends over 15 amino acids. The V gene end was trimmed by 3 bases and the J gene end by 3 bases; junction bases not matched to a gene: 4.

This sequence joins TRBV2 and TRBJ1-5, with a tentative D call TRBD1 (6 bases). CDR3 length: 18 residues. CDR1 is SNHLY, CDR2 FYNNEI, per germline. Trimming pared 0 bases from V and 2 bases from J, leaving 17 bases between. The CDR3 is CASSEAQGNRVGNQPQHF. The CDR3 DNA reads as TGTGCCAGCAGTGAAGCGCAAGGGAACAGGGTCGGCAATCAGCCCCAGCATTTT. Full variable domain (remainder filled in from reference TRBV2 and TRBJ1-5): EPEVTQTPSHQVTQMGQEVILRCVPISNHLYFYWYRQILGQKVEFLVSFYNNEISEKSEIFDDQFSVERPDGSNFTLKIRSTKLEDSAMYFCASSEAQGNRVGNQPQHFGDGTRLSIL.

The chain has TRBV27 and TRBJ2-2; 9 nucleotides align to TRBD2. The CDR3 sequence is 16 residues long. Germline V CDR1 and CDR2: MNHEY, SMNVEV (reference sequence). V lost 7 bases and J lost 5; bases outside the gene matches: 11. The CDR3 DNA sequence: TGTGCCAGCAAGAATAGCGGGGGAATGTGGACCGGGGAGCTGTTTTTT. It yields the protein CASKNSGGMWTGELFF.

The rearrangement links TRBV19 to TRBJ1-2; D is undetermined. V was cut by 1 base and J by 1 base, with 10 bases left in between. The germline V gene encodes CDR1 LNHDA and CDR2 SQIVND (reference sequence). The CDR3 is made up of 15 amino acids. DNA for the CDR3: TGTGCCAGTAGTATAGTAGAACAGTTTAACTATGGCTACACCTTC. Protein product: CASSIVEQFNYGYTF. Full variable domain (outside the CDR3, taken from reference TRBV19 and TRBJ1-2): DGGITQSPKYLFRKEGQNVTLSCEQNLNHDAMYWYRQDPGQGLRLIYYSQIVNDFQKGDIAEGYSVSREKKESFPLTVTSAQKNPTAFYLCASSIVEQFNYGYTFGSGTRLTVV.

V gene TRBV3-1 (or the pseudogene TRBV3-2) combines with J gene TRBJ1-5; D is perhaps TRBD1 (6 bases). The CDR3 sequence is 14 residues long. V was cut by 5 bases and J by 6 bases, with 14 bases left in between. Per germline, CDR1 LGHDT and CDR2 YNNKEL (reference sequence). For the CDR3, the DNA is TGTGCCAGCAGCGTACAGGGTATGACTCAGCCCCAGCATTTT. Translating gives CASSVQGMTQPQHF.

The chain combines TRBV5-1 with TRBJ2-4; possibly TRBD2 for D (6 bases). Trimming removed 1 base from V and 8 bases from J, with 22 bases in between. Germline V CDR1 and CDR2: SGHRS, YFSETQ. The CDR3 has 17 residues. The CDR3 loop is CASSLWGGWRGQDIQYF. Here the CDR3 DNA reads TGCGCCAGCAGCTTGTGGGGCGGGTGGAGGGGTCAGGACATTCAGTACTTC.

V is TRBV7-9 and J is TRBJ1-2; TRBD1 matches at 7 bases. The CDR3 has 13 residues. Per the germline V gene, CDR1 is SEHNR and CDR2 is FQNEAQ (reference sequence). Germline trimming cut 5 bases from V and 6 bases from J; bases unmatched to any gene: 6. CDR3 DNA: TGTGCCAGCAGCACGAGGGGGCTTGATGGCTACACCTTC. Its translation is CASSTRGLDGYTF.

V and J are TRBV7-3 and TRBJ1-1, with TRBD1 matching 12 bases. CDR1 SGHTA and CDR2 FQGTGA come from the germline V gene. After removal of 5 bases from V and 3 bases from J, the junction contained 4 bases not matched to a gene. This CDR3 contains 15 residues. The CDR3 region is CASSNGTGGYTEAFF. CDR3 DNA: TGTGCCAGCAGCAACGGGACAGGGGGCTACACTGAAGCTTTCTTT.

CDR3 sequence: CASSVGRGDTEAFF. The DNA of the CDR3 is TGTGCCAGCAGCGTGGGGAGGGGAGACACTGAAGCTTTCTTT. The rearrangement links TRBV9 to TRBJ1-1; D possibly corresponds to TRBD1 (5 bases). Trimming took off 2 bases at V and 3 bases at J, with 11 bases between the two ends. The CDR3 totals 14 residues. Germline V lookup: CDR1 SGDLS, CDR2 YYNGEE.

The chain joins TRBV5-6 to TRBJ1-5, with TRBD1 identical over 9 bases. This CDR3 is built from 15 residues. Germline lookup yields CDR1 SGHDT and CDR2 YYEEEE. The ends lost 7 bases at V and 0 bases at J; junction bases unmatched: 5. CDR3 protein: CASSYRGHSNQPQHF. CDR3 coding DNA: TGTGCCAGCTCGTACAGGGGGCATAGCAATCAGCCCCAGCATTTT.